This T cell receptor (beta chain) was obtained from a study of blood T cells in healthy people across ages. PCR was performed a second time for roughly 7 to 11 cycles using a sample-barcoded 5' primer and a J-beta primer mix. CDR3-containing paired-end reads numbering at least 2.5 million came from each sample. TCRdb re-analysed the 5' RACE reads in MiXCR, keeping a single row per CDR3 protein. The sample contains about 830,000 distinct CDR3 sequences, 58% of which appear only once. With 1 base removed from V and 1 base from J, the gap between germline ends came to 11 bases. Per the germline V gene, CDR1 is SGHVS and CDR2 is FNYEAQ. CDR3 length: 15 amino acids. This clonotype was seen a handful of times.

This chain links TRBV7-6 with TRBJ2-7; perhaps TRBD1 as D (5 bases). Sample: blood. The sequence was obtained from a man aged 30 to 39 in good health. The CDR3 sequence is CASSLEGRQSYEQYF. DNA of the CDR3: TGTGCCAGCAGCTTAGAGGGGCGACAGTCCTACGAGCAGTACTTC.